The 12 T cell receptor beta chains in this list originate from one sample, sequenced in a study of cytomegalovirus exposure and HLA in healthy donors. PCR amplification relied on 60 Vbeta primers (plus 13 Jbeta primers). TCRdb's copy holds only in-frame clones and misses some; the assay was immunoSEQ multiplex PCR. The data hold 150,000 to 200,000 clones, with 70% to 80% observed a single time. The sequencing sample was made of PBMCs. The receptors here all came from a woman in her fifties or sixties in good health and CMV-seronegative.

V is TRBV28 and J is TRBJ1-1; 7 positions agree with TRBD1. The CDR3 loop spans 17 amino acids. V was pared by 3 bases and J by 1 base, with 11 bases of the junction left unmatched. The germline V gene encodes CDR1 MDHEN and CDR2 SYDVKM. The CDR3: CASSLNRGGKRNTEAFF. DNA for the CDR3: TGTGCCAGCAGTTTGAATAGAGGGGGCAAGAGGAACACTGAAGCTTTCTTT.

This clone turned up a few times. This sequence joins TRBV7-9 and TRBJ1-1; a possible D gene is TRBD1 (6 bases). The CDR3 is 17 residues long. Per germline, CDR1 SEHNR and CDR2 FQNEAQ (reference sequence). The V end was cut by 1 base, the J end by 0 bases, with 15 bases between. For the CDR3, the DNA is TGTGCCAGCAGCTTAGAAGGTAGGGGACACATGAACACTGAAGCTTTCTTT. The encoded protein is CASSLEGRGHMNTEAFF.

V usage is TRBV27 and J usage is TRBJ1-1; TRBD1 matches 8 bases. Germline V gene sequence: CDR1 MNHEY, CDR2 SMNVEV (reference sequence). This CDR3 contains 15 residues. Trimming at V came to 5 bases and at J to 2 bases, leaving 7 bases not matched to a gene. CDR3 in amino acids: CASSGAGTGNTEAFF. CDR3 in DNA: TGTGCCAGCAGTGGAGCCGGGACAGGTAACACTGAAGCTTTCTTT.

This clone was observed a handful of times. The chain combines TRBV29-1 with TRBJ2-7; 11 bases line up with TRBD2. V lost 5 bases and J lost 0; bases outside the gene matches: 3. Germline V gene data show CDR1 as SQVTM and CDR2 as ANQGSEA. The CDR3 consists of 14 residues. The CDR3 reads CSVIGLAGSYEQYF. The CDR3 nucleotides are TGCAGCGTTATTGGACTAGCGGGCTCCTACGAGCAGTACTTC.

V usage is TRBV9 and J usage is TRBJ2-3; 8 bases map to TRBD2. The CDR3 is 15 residues long. V trimming: 7 bases; J trimming: 6 bases; junction bases outside the gene matches: 13. Germline CDR1 reads SGDLS; CDR2 reads YYNGEE. The CDR3 protein is CASGGPGGPGDTQYF. CDR3 DNA sequence: TGTGCCAGCGGCGGGCCGGGAGGGCCTGGGGATACGCAGTATTTT.

As concerns this clone: The junction does not match germline at one end; this may be a read error. The J gene is TRBJ2-5, the V gene TRBV7-9; D is perhaps TRBD2 (6 bases). Germline V gives CDR1 SEHNR, CDR2 FQNEAQ (reference sequence). The CDR3 extends over 18 amino acids. For the CDR3, the DNA is TGTTCCAGCAGCTTTTTTTTCGGCCACGGAGGGGTACAAGAGACCCAGTACTTC. Protein sequence: CSSSFFFGHGGVQETQYF.

The rearrangement joins TRBV5-1 to TRBJ2-5, with TRBD1 matching 10 bases. The J call could be wrong; TRBJ2-7 is a better fit for the DNA end. The CDR3 is made up of 14 amino acids. Germline V lookup: CDR1 SGHRS, CDR2 YFSETQ. The CDR3 region is CASSWTGGSYEQYF. CDR3 coding DNA: TGCGCCAGCAGCTGGACAGGGGGGTCCTACGAGCAGTACTTC.

The rearrangement joins TRBV28 to TRBJ1-1; 7 bases map to TRBD1. Germline V gene data show CDR1 as MDHEN and CDR2 as SYDVKM. This CDR3 is 15 amino acids long. Losses at the gene ends were 6 bases for V and 0 bases for J; bases not matched to a gene: 7. The CDR3 is CASSHLQGMNTEAFF. The CDR3 nucleotides read TGTGCCAGCAGCCACTTACAGGGGATGAACACTGAAGCTTTCTTT.

The chain combines TRBV7-2 with TRBJ2-1; weak D call: TRBD2 (5 bases). V was cut by 8 bases and J by 4 bases, with 12 bases left in between. The CDR3 consists of 13 residues. Per the germline V gene, CDR1 is SGHTA and CDR2 is FQGNSA. As DNA, the CDR3 is TGTGCCAGCCCCCCCCCGGGGTACAATGAGCAGTTCTTC. Translation gives CASPPPGYNEQFF. Using reference TRBV7-2 and TRBJ2-1 for the parts outside the CDR3, the full variable domain is GAGVSQSPSNKVTEKGKDVELRCDPISGHTALYWYRQSLGQGLEFLIYFQGNSAPDKSGLPSDRFSAERTGGSVSTLTIQRTQQEDSAVYLCASPPPGYNEQFFGPGTRLTVL.

The CDR3 spells CASSLWRQGAEKLFF. In nucleotides, the CDR3 is TGTGCCAGCAGTTTATGGCGGCAGGGGGCAGAAAAACTGTTTTTT. The chain combines TRBV28 with TRBJ1-4, with 8 positions matching TRBD1. The CDR3 extends over 15 amino acids. The V and J ends lost 0 bases and 8 bases, in that order; junction bases with no gene match: 5. Germline CDR1 and CDR2: MDHEN and SYDVKM.

This chain joins TRBV5-8 and TRBJ1-6; tentatively, D is TRBD1 (5 bases). Germline CDR1 is SGHTS and CDR2 is YDEGEE. This CDR3 spans 15 amino acids. Trimming took off 5 bases at V and 2 bases at J, with 11 bases between the two ends. In DNA, the CDR3 is TGTGCCAGCAGACTGGGAGGGGCCTATAATTCACCCCTCCACTTT. This sequence encodes CASRLGGAYNSPLHF.

The rearrangement links TRBV7-6 to TRBJ2-7, with D tentatively TRBD2 (5 bases). V was clipped by 1 base and J by 1 base, with 17 bases between them. The CDR3 contains 17 residues. Germline CDR1 reads SGHVS; CDR2 reads FNYEAQ. CDR3 bases: TGTGCCAGCAGCTTAGGGTCCCAAGCGGATGGTTCCTACGAGCAGTACTTC. Translated, it gives CASSLGSQADGSYEQYF.